The 27 T cell receptor beta chains below were found in one sample sequenced in a study of TIL therapy for anti-PD-1-resistant metastatic lung cancer. As to time point: pre-treatment sample, taken before nivolumab and TIL therapy. This was the immunoSEQ v3 assay. Sequencing was performed with immunoSEQ multiplex PCR; in TCRdb, only in-frame clones are kept and a portion is missing. The table shows 20,000 to 25,000 clones, with 70% to 80% occurring only once. The source material was blood, sampled at baseline. These receptors were collected from a person aged 25-79 years with non-small cell lung cancer.

The gene calls are TRBV5-1 and TRBJ2-7, with TRBD1 identical over 8 bases. V dropped 2 bases and J dropped 3; count of bases not matched to a gene: 4. The V gene's germline CDR1 is SGHRS and CDR2 YFSETQ. The length of the CDR3 is 14 residues. The CDR3 DNA reads as TGCGCCAGCAGCTTATCCGGGACAGGCTACGAGCAGTACTTC. Protein product: CASSLSGTGYEQYF.

This clone was counted between two and nine times. The chain is built from TRBV5-1 and TRBJ1-3, with a weak D call TRBD1 (5 bases). CDR1 SGHRS and CDR2 YFSETQ come from the germline V gene. Trimming took off 4 bases at V and 2 bases at J, with 13 bases between the two ends. The CDR3 contains 15 residues. CDR3 DNA sequence: TGCGCCAGCAGCCCGGGGGGTTATACTGGAAACACCATATATTTT. The encoded protein is CASSPGGYTGNTIYF.

This chain links TRBV7-9 with TRBJ2-3; TRBD2 matches at 9 bases. With 0 bases clipped from V and 8 bases from J, the junction kept 9 bases outside the gene matches. The CDR3 runs to 16 residues. Germline V gene data show CDR1 as SEHNR and CDR2 as FQNEAQ (reference sequence). The CDR3 here is CASSLALAGEGVTQYF. The CDR3 DNA sequence: TGTGCCAGCAGCTTAGCGTTAGCGGGAGAGGGTGTTACGCAGTATTTT.

This clone came up a few times. This chain uses TRBV5-1 with TRBJ2-3, with 8 bases matching TRBD2. V was clipped by 2 bases and J by 4 bases; unmatched bases: 3. The CDR3 has 14 amino acids. Germline V gene sequence: CDR1 SGHRS, CDR2 YFSETQ. CDR3 sequence (DNA): TGCGCCAGCAGCTTCGGACTAGCTTCAGATACGCAGTATTTT. Its translation is CASSFGLASDTQYF.

This clone was recorded once. CDR3 amino acids: CASSYKSTDTQYF. CDR3 DNA sequence: TGTGCCAGCAGCTACAAGAGCACAGATACGCAGTATTTT. This chain uses TRBV27 with TRBJ2-3; unclear D gene. Germline CDR1 MNHEY, CDR2 SMNVEV (reference sequence). The V end lost 6 bases, the J end lost 0 bases, and 7 bases lay between the germline ends. This CDR3 has 13 residues.

The J gene is TRBJ2-7, the V gene TRBV6-5, with a tentative D call TRBD2 (5 bases). V was shortened by 8 bases and J by 7 bases, with 21 bases between the two germline ends. Looked up from germline, CDR1 is MNHEY and CDR2 is SVGAGI. CDR3 size: 14 residues. The CDR3 nucleotides read TGTGCCAGCTTGAGGGCTCTAGGTAGTGGGGAGCAGTACTTC. Translated: CASLRALGSGEQYF.

The chain is built from TRBV15 and TRBJ1-4, with 8 bases aligning to TRBD1. Germline CDR1 reads LNHNV; CDR2 reads YYDKDF (reference sequence). The CDR3 is 14 residues long. V trimming: 5 bases; J trimming: 5 bases; junction bases outside the gene matches: 4. CDR3 loop: CATSRRDRNEKLFF. The CDR3 region has the DNA TGTGCCACCAGCCGAAGGGACAGGAATGAAAAACTGTTTTTT.

The chain is built from TRBV27 and TRBJ2-2; perhaps TRBD1 as D (5 bases). Trimming took off 6 bases at V and 4 bases at J, with 15 bases between the two ends. Germline CDR1 reads MNHEY; CDR2 reads SMNVEV (reference sequence). This CDR3 region has 15 residues. This CDR3 reads CASSFDRTFTGELFF. The CDR3 bases are TGTGCCAGCAGCTTCGACAGAACGTTCACCGGGGAGCTGTTTTTT.

J is TRBJ2-1 and V is TRBV28; TRBD1 aligns across 7 bases. Germline V gives CDR1 MDHEN, CDR2 SYDVKM. Losses at the gene ends were 6 bases for V and 1 base for J; bases not matched to a gene: 3. The CDR3 totals 14 residues. This CDR3 is CASRLTGSYNEQFF. CDR3 bases: TGTGCCAGCAGGCTGACAGGGTCCTACAATGAGCAGTTCTTC.

This clone has only a few counts. The chain recombines TRBV5-1 with TRBJ2-3; no reliable D call. Germline V gene sequence: CDR1 SGHRS, CDR2 YFSETQ. The CDR3 length is 14 residues. V was cut by 0 bases and J by 4 bases, with 9 bases left in between. The CDR3 nucleotides read TGCGCCAGCAGCTTGGCCGATTGGGCAGATACGCAGTATTTT. Its protein is CASSLADWADTQYF. The full variable domain, in which reference TRBV5-1 and TRBJ2-3 provide the parts outside the CDR3, is KAGVTQTPRYLIKTRGQQVTLSCSPISGHRSVSWYQQTPGQGLQFLFEYFSETQRNKGNFPGRFSGRQFSNSRSEMNVSTLELGDSALYLCASSLADWADTQYFGPGTRLTVL.

This clone was recorded once. The V and J genes are TRBV12-5 and TRBJ1-2; no definite D call. Trimming shortened V by 6 bases and J by 7 bases, and 27 bases separated the two germline ends. Germline lookup yields CDR1 LGHNT and CDR2 FRNRAP. The CDR3 spans 17 residues. The CDR3 reads CASGLALKISFLGGYTF. CDR3 in DNA: TGTGCTAGTGGCTTAGCCTTGAAGATAAGTTTTCTGGGTGGCTACACCTTC.

This chain links TRBV3-1 (or the pseudogene TRBV3-2) with TRBJ2-1, with D perhaps assigned TRBD1 or TRBD2 (5 bases each). The CDR3 runs 16 residues. V was trimmed by 3 bases and J by 6 bases, leaving 18 bases between them. Germline CDR1 LGHDT, CDR2 YNNKEL (reference sequence). The CDR3 is CASSQIQGRTRNEQFF. CDR3 DNA sequence: TGTGCCAGCAGCCAGATTCAGGGACGGACGCGCAATGAGCAGTTCTTC.

V and J are TRBV3-1 (or the pseudogene TRBV3-2) and TRBJ1-3; D uncertain. CDR1 is LGHDT and CDR2 is YNNKEL in the germline V gene (reference sequence). The CDR3 covers 16 residues. V lost 1 base and J lost 0, with 10 bases in between. CDR3 residues: CASSQVTAPSGNTIYF. CDR3 nucleotide sequence: TGTGCCAGCAGCCAAGTGACCGCGCCCTCTGGAAACACCATATATTTT.

The chain carries TRBV7-9 and TRBJ1-2, with D possibly being TRBD1 (6 bases). Looked up from germline, CDR1 is SEHNR and CDR2 is FQNEAQ (reference sequence). Trimming left V 8 bases short and J 4 bases short, with 17 bases between. The CDR3 loop spans 14 amino acids. This CDR3 is CASGRRVDSYGYTF. The DNA of the CDR3 is TGTGCCAGCGGCCGACGGGTGGACAGCTATGGCTACACCTTC.

Comment on this clone: Other DNA sequences in this sample translate to the same CDR3. The rearrangement uses TRBV18 and TRBJ2-5, with D maybe TRBD2 (6 bases). The germline CDR1 and CDR2 sequences are KGHSH and LQKENI. Trimming took 2 bases from V and 4 from J, leaving 11 bases between them. This CDR3 has 14 amino acids. CDR3: CASSPTGVGETQYF. CDR3 nucleotides: TGTGCCAGCTCACCAACGGGGGTTGGAGAGACCCAGTACTTC.

The rearrangement links TRBV7-6 to TRBJ2-1; TRBD2 matches 8 bases. J was trimmed by 4 bases and V by 5 bases; bases with no gene match: 10. The CDR3 totals 16 residues. Germline CDR1 reads SGHVS; CDR2 reads FNYEAQ. The CDR3 DNA follows: TGTGCCAGCAGCGTTATTAGCGGGGAGATATACAATGAGCAGTTCTTC. Translation gives CASSVISGEIYNEQFF.

The V and J genes are TRBV7-6 and TRBJ1-4; D perhaps matches TRBD1 (5 bases). The V and J ends lost 5 bases and 2 bases respectively, with 12 bases between them. The CDR3 is made up of 15 amino acids. In germline, CDR1 is SGHVS, CDR2 FNYEAQ. Here the CDR3 reads CASSPGFSTNEKLFF. The CDR3 DNA sequence: TGTGCCAGCAGCCCAGGGTTCTCCACTAATGAAAAACTGTTTTTT.

The rearrangement links TRBV25-1 to TRBJ2-3; TRBD2 aligns across 10 bases. The CDR3 extends over 17 amino acids. V shed 4 bases and J 0 bases; nucleotides not matched to a gene: 7. Germline loops: CDR1 MGHDK, CDR2 SYGVNS. The CDR3 sequence is CASSVASGSPSTDTQYF. The CDR3 DNA sequence: TGTGCCAGCAGTGTTGCTAGCGGGAGCCCTAGCACAGATACGCAGTATTTT. The complete variable domain, with remaining parts taken from reference TRBV25-1 and TRBJ2-3, reads EADIYQTPRYLVIGTGKKITLECSQTMGHDKMYWYQQDPGMELHLIHYSYGVNSTEKGDLSSESTVSRIRTEHFPLTLESARPSHTSQYLCASSVASGSPSTDTQYFGPGTRLTVL.

This chain connects TRBV18 to TRBJ2-2; 14 bases are a match to TRBD2. Germline V CDR1 and CDR2: KGHSH, LQKENI. CDR3 length: 18 residues. Losses at the gene ends were 5 bases for V and 4 bases for J; bases not matched to a gene: 9. DNA for the CDR3: TGTGCCAGCTCATCCGGCGGACTAGCGGGGGGTACCACCGGGGAGCTGTTTTTT. It is translated as CASSSGGLAGGTTGELFF.

The chain is built from TRBV7-6 and TRBJ2-1; TRBD1 or TRBD2 may be the D gene (5 bases each). V was pared by 5 bases and J by 0 bases, with 14 bases between. The germline CDR1 and CDR2 sequences are SGHVS and FNYEAQ. The CDR3 has 16 amino acids. The CDR3 protein is CASSASGGFSYNEQFF. DNA for the CDR3: TGTGCCAGCAGCGCTTCTGGGGGTTTCTCCTACAATGAGCAGTTCTTC.

In this sample, this clone turned up a few times. The chain employs TRBV6-2 or TRBV6-3 and TRBJ2-7; D remains ambiguous. V gave up 6 bases and J gave up 2 bases, with 8 bases separating them. This CDR3 contains 12 residues. The germline V gene encodes CDR1 MNHEY and CDR2 SVGEGT. Written as DNA, the CDR3 is TGTGCCAGCAGCCCACCGACCTACGAGCAGTACGTC. Its protein product is CASSPPTYEQYV.

The chain couples TRBV6-1 to TRBJ2-5; D unresolved. The CDR3 totals 13 residues. V was shortened by 0 bases and J by 4 bases, with 6 bases between the two germline ends. CDR1 is MNHNS and CDR2 is SASEGT in the germline V gene. The CDR3 region has the DNA TGTGCCAGCAGTGAAGCGTGGGGAGAGACCCAGTACTTC. Protein product: CASSEAWGETQYF.

Points on this clone: The junction and the germline gene differ at one end; a read error may be behind it. The genes are TRBV2 and TRBJ1-4; no definite D call. Germline CDR1 SNHLY, CDR2 FYNNEI. The CDR3 spans 10 residues. CDR3 region: CASRNEKLFF. CDR3 sequence (DNA): TGCGCCTCCCGGAATGAAAAACTGTTTTTT.

This clone appeared a single time. This chain links TRBV2 with TRBJ1-1; D gene unclear. CDR1 is SNHLY and CDR2 is FYNNEI in the germline V gene. V lost 2 bases and J 4 bases, leaving 11 bases between the germline ends. The CDR3 is 14 residues long. CDR3 in amino acids: CASSEHLGSTEAFF. The CDR3 DNA is TGTGCCAGCAGTGAACACTTGGGGAGCACTGAAGCTTTCTTT.

This chain links TRBV10-3 with TRBJ2-3; D is perhaps TRBD2 (6 bases). The V end was cut by 3 bases, the J end by 2 bases, with 21 bases between. CDR1 is ENHRY and CDR2 is SYGVKD in the germline V gene. The CDR3 spans 18 residues. The CDR3 protein is CAISDPPGVARVTDTQYF. For the CDR3, the DNA is TGTGCCATCAGTGACCCTCCGGGGGTGGCGCGTGTCACAGATACGCAGTATTTT.

In its sample, this clone was seen a few times. The chain employs TRBV6-4 and TRBJ2-3; TRBD1 matches at 9 bases. V lost 8 bases and J lost 4; bases outside the gene matches: 10. The germline gives CDR1 MRHNA, CDR2 SNTAGT. This CDR3 contains 15 residues. CDR3 sequence reads: CASGDAGTGPDTQYF. The CDR3 nucleotides read TGTGCCAGCGGGGACGCCGGGACAGGGCCAGATACGCAGTATTTT.

The chain uses TRBV18 and TRBJ1-4; tentative D call: TRBD1 (6 bases). CDR1 KGHSH and CDR2 LQKENI come from the germline V gene. The CDR3 is made up of 14 amino acids. V lost 5 bases and J lost 5, with 12 bases in between. CDR3 loop: CASSIDRTNEKLFF. CDR3 coding DNA: TGTGCCAGCTCAATAGACAGGACCAATGAAAAACTGTTTTTT.